One sample yielded the 14 T cell receptor beta chains listed below, sequenced in a study of type 1 and type 2 diabetes patients. The PCR template was genomic DNA. Multiplex PCR with 30 forward and 13 reverse primers amplified the TCR beta CDR3. TCRdb recomputed calls from the multiplex PCR reads with MiXCR, one row per CDR3 protein. The data show 250,000 to 300,000 distinct CDR3 sequences, approximately 50% seen once. Sequenced input: peripheral blood mononuclear cells (PBMCs). The receptors stem from a man younger than 35 with type 2 diabetes.

This clonotype has a single count. V and J are TRBV29-1 and TRBJ2-1, with TRBD1 identical over 7 bases. The length of the CDR3 is 14 residues. The germline V gene encodes CDR1 SQVTM and CDR2 ANQGSEA. CDR3 DNA sequence: TGCAGTGCTAGACCAAGACAGGGTGCAAGTGAGCAGTTCTTC. It encodes CSARPRQGASEQFF.

The chain recombines TRBV20-1 with TRBJ2-5; D not resolved. The CDR3 is 12 residues long. CDR1 and CDR2 from the germline V gene are DFQATT and SNEGSKA (reference sequence). V lost 3 bases and J lost 9, with 14 bases in between. As DNA, the CDR3 is TGCAGTGCTAGGCTGACTCTGCAGGCCCAGTACTTC. Its protein is CSARLTLQAQYF.

There are a few counts of this clonotype. The rearrangement uses TRBV10-3 and TRBJ1-2; 10 nucleotides line up with TRBD1. This CDR3 comprises 15 residues. Germline-derived CDR1 and CDR2 are ENHRY and SYGVKD. Trimming removed 2 bases from V and 6 bases from J; junction bases left unmatched: 6. In nucleotides, the CDR3 is TGTGCCATCAGTGAGCCCGGGACAGGGGATCATGGCTACACCTTC. Its translation: CAISEPGTGDHGYTF.

This clonotype was detected only a few times. The chain couples TRBV20-1 to TRBJ2-5; the D gene is possibly TRBD2 (5 bases). In germline, CDR1 is DFQATT, CDR2 SNEGSKA (reference sequence). The CDR3 consists of 14 residues. V was shortened by 3 bases and J by 5 bases, with 16 bases between the two germline ends. In nucleotides, the CDR3 is TGCAGTGCTAGGTTCCGGGGTTCTACGGAGACCCAGTACTTC. Protein: CSARFRGSTETQYF.

CDR3 DNA sequence: TGCAGCGCTCAGGTGGGCAGGGATGAGCAGTTCTTC. Protein: CSAQVGRDEQFF. The rearrangement joins TRBV29-1 to TRBJ2-1; possible D gene TRBD1, 5 bases. The V gene lost 7 bases and the J gene lost 8 bases, with 15 bases spanning the gap. Germline V gene data show CDR1 as SQVTM and CDR2 as ANQGSEA. CDR3 length: 12 amino acids.

J is TRBJ1-4 and V is TRBV29-1; 9 bases match TRBD1. The CDR3 runs to 14 residues. Germline values: CDR1 SQVTM, CDR2 ANQGSEA. V gave up 6 bases and J gave up 10 bases; unmatched junction bases: 12. CDR3 sequence (DNA): TGCAGCGTACCCGGAGGGACAGGGAGTGGAAAACTGTTTTTT. It codes for CSVPGGTGSGKLFF.

The chain carries TRBV11-1 and TRBJ1-2; D is undetermined. CDR3 length: 11 residues. Germline CDR1 is SGHAT and CDR2 is FQDESV (reference sequence). Trimming pared 4 bases from V and 6 bases from J, leaving 6 bases between. The CDR3 region is CASSSRNGYTF. CDR3 DNA sequence: TGTGCCAGCAGCTCAAGAAATGGCTACACCTTC. Full variable domain (missing parts from reference TRBV11-1 and TRBJ1-2): EAEVAQSPRYKITEKSQAVAFWCDPISGHATLYWYRQILGQGPELLVQFQDESVVDDSQLPKDRFSAERLKGVDSTLKIQPAELGDSAMYLCASSSRNGYTFGSGTRLTVV.

The rearrangement joins TRBV7-9 to TRBJ2-2; 8 nucleotides line up with TRBD1. Germline values: CDR1 SEHNR, CDR2 FQNEAQ (reference sequence). Germline trimming cut 2 bases from V and 0 bases from J; bases unmatched to any gene: 2. CDR3 size: 16 residues. The CDR3 DNA reads as TGTGCCAGCAGCTTAATGGGACAGGCGAACACCGGGGAGCTGTTTTTT. Translated, it gives CASSLMGQANTGELFF.

This clonotype was detected only a few times. The chain joins TRBV5-1 to TRBJ2-7; D is possibly TRBD1 (5 bases). The CDR3 runs 15 residues. Trimming pared 0 bases from V and 6 bases from J, leaving 16 bases between. Germline CDR1 is SGHRS and CDR2 is YFSETQ. The CDR3 DNA reads as TGCGCCAGCAGCTTGGCTGGGGCCTCTGGCGGCGAGCAGTACTTC. Translating gives CASSLAGASGGEQYF.

This rearrangement joins TRBV20-1 to TRBJ2-5; 11 bases align to TRBD2. There are 13 residues in the CDR3. The germline V gene encodes CDR1 DFQATT and CDR2 SNEGSKA (reference sequence). V shed 4 bases, J shed 3 bases, and the junction held 1 base outside the gene matches. The CDR3 DNA reads as TGCAGTGCTATAGCGGGGGGGGAAGAGACCCAGTACTTC. This codes for CSAIAGGEETQYF.

A few counts support this clonotype. The chain recombines TRBV11-2 with TRBJ2-7; the D is unclear. The CDR3 is 15 amino acids. The germline V and J ends were trimmed by 5 bases and 3 bases, with 17 bases remaining between them. Germline loops: CDR1 SGHAT, CDR2 FQNNGV. The CDR3 DNA reads as TGTGCCAGCAGCCCCACGGCGAGCGTATACTACGAGCAGTACTTC. Protein product: CASSPTASVYYEQYF.

The sample holds a few counts of this clonotype. This chain links TRBV7-3 with TRBJ2-5; tentative D call: TRBD2 (6 bases). Germline CDR1 and CDR2: SGHTA and FQGTGA. Trimming stripped 5 bases from V and 2 bases from J, with 9 bases between. The CDR3 totals 13 residues. The CDR3 DNA reads TGTGCCAGCAGCCTGACTAGACAAGAGACCCAGTACTTC. Amino acids: CASSLTRQETQYF.

The V and J genes are TRBV5-1 and TRBJ2-3; TRBD2 is a possible D gene (6 bases). CDR1 is SGHRS, CDR2 YFSETQ, per germline. V shed 0 bases and J shed 3 bases, with 14 bases lying between them. The CDR3 runs 16 residues. The CDR3 is CASSLGSGGTTDTQYF. The CDR3 nucleotides read TGCGCCAGCAGCTTGGGGTCTGGCGGGACGACAGATACGCAGTATTTT.

This rearrangement joins TRBV12-3 or TRBV12-4 to TRBJ2-7; TRBD2 aligns across 13 bases. V dropped 6 bases and J dropped 2; count of bases not matched to a gene: 4. This CDR3 has 15 amino acids. The CDR3 DNA follows: TGTGCCAGCAGCTTCGGGACTAGCGGGACCTACGAGCAGTACTTC. It codes for CASSFGTSGTYEQYF.